Listed below are T cell receptor beta chains from one sample, sequenced in a study of T cell responses to AZD1222 COVID-19 vaccine. The protocol was immunoSEQ multiplex PCR, while the TCRdb copy is restricted to in-frame clones and leaves out a portion. There are 100,000 to 120,000 clones in the sample; around 89% occur only once, and 1.5% to 2% lies in the top ten. The sample was peripheral blood, taken on day 0 of AZD1222 vaccination. The receptor set was obtained from an adult in good health. Each CDR3 is given with its conserved first and last residue. Fields, in order: clone size, J gene, V gene, D gene, CDR3 DNA, CDR3 protein. A D gene is named only where the DNA matches it firmly. Clone size is given for some rows only: seen once, a few or many times, or a class if the clone is expanded.

size: once
J: TRBJ2-6
V: TRBV6-5
D: .
DNA: TGTGCCAGCAGTTACCTCTCTGGGGCCAACGTCCTGACTTTC
CDR3: CASSYLSGANVLTF

size: .
J: TRBJ1-5
V: TRBV5-1
D: .
DNA: TGCGCCAGCAGCTTCCAGCCGGATCAGCCCCAGCATTTT
CDR3: CASSFQPDQPQHF

size: .
J: TRBJ2-5
V: TRBV7-6
D: TRBD2
DNA: TGTGCCAGCAGCTTAGCCCCCGCGGGAGGGCCGGAGACCCAGTACTTC
CDR3: CASSLAPAGGPETQYF

size: .
J: TRBJ1-2
V: TRBV3-1/TRBV3-2
D: TRBD1
DNA: TGTGCCAGCAGCCAGGGGGGCAGGGGGCACGGCTACACCTTC
CDR3: CASSQGGRGHGYTF

size: .
J: TRBJ1-1
V: TRBV7-9
D: TRBD1
DNA: TGTGCCAGCCGGGCAGGGGGTACTGAAGCTTTCTTT
CDR3: CASRAGGTEAFF

size: .
J: TRBJ1-1
V: TRBV25-1
D: .
DNA: TGTGCCAGCGGACAAACCGAAGCTTTCTTT
CDR3: CASGQTEAFF

size: .
J: TRBJ2-7
V: TRBV10-2
D: .
DNA: TGCGCCAGCAGTGGGTCGACGGGGGGCACCTACGAGCAGTACTTC
CDR3: CASSGSTGGTYEQYF

size: .
J: TRBJ1-5
V: TRBV7-9
D: .
DNA: TGTGCCAGCAGCTATGGTGTAGGACAGACACCGCCCCAGCATTTT
CDR3: CASSYGVGQTPPQHF

size: few
J: TRBJ1-4
V: TRBV5-1
D: .
DNA: TGCGCCAGCAGCTTGGTGGAGGCCGGGGGAAATGAAAAACTGTTTTTT
CDR3: CASSLVEAGGNEKLFF

size: .
J: TRBJ2-5
V: TRBV27
D: .
DNA: TGTGCCAGCAGTTCTGGCCTGGGTGAGACCCAGTACTTC
CDR3: CASSSGLGETQYF

size: .
J: TRBJ1-1
V: TRBV11-2
D: .
DNA: TGTGCCAGCAGCTTAGACCGAGGCCTTGGTGGAGCTTTCTTT
CDR3: CASSLDRGLGGAFF

size: few
J: TRBJ1-1
V: TRBV27
D: TRBD1
DNA: TGTGCCAGCAGCCGGGACAGCATTTTTTTGAACACTGAAGCTTTCTTT
CDR3: CASSRDSIFLNTEAFF

size: .
J: TRBJ1-3
V: TRBV3-1/TRBV3-2
D: .
DNA: TGTGCCAGCAGGACAGTCTCTGGAAACACCATATATTTT
CDR3: CASRTVSGNTIYF

size: .
J: TRBJ2-1
V: TRBV9
D: TRBD2
DNA: TGTGCCAGCAGCGTAGAGGTTCTAGCGGGAGGGCCAATGGATGAGCAGTTCTTC
CDR3: CASSVEVLAGGPMDEQFF

size: once
J: TRBJ1-2
V: TRBV7-7
D: .
DNA: TGTGCCAGCAGCTTAGTTACAGGACACTATGGCTACACCTTC
CDR3: CASSLVTGHYGYTF

size: .
J: TRBJ2-5
V: TRBV23-1
D: .
DNA: TGCGCCAGTGGCCCCTGGGACCTCCAAGAGACCCAGTACTTC
CDR3: CASGPWDLQETQYF

size: .
J: TRBJ1-5
V: TRBV18
D: .
DNA: TGTGCCAGCTCACCCGGCGGGACTCAGCCCCAGCATTTT
CDR3: CASSPGGTQPQHF

size: once
J: TRBJ1-2
V: TRBV2
D: TRBD1
DNA: TGTGCCAGATCCCGGGACAGACAAGCTAACTATGGCTACACCTTC
CDR3: CARSRDRQANYGYTF

size: once
J: TRBJ2-1
V: TRBV29-1
D: .
DNA: TGCAGCGTTGACGGGACCGATGAGCAGTTCTTC
CDR3: CSVDGTDEQFF

size: .
J: TRBJ1-1
V: TRBV11-3
D: .
DNA: TGTGCCAGCAGCTTAGGGCCCGCCCTGGGGATCACTGAAGCTTTCTTT
CDR3: CASSLGPALGITEAFF

size: .
J: TRBJ2-7
V: TRBV30
D: .
DNA: TGTGCCTGGAGGGGAGACTCCTACGAGCAGTACTTC
CDR3: CAWRGDSYEQYF

size: .
J: TRBJ2-3
V: TRBV4-1
D: .
DNA: TGCGCCAGCAGCCAGAAGCCCGCAGATACGCAGTATTTT
CDR3: CASSQKPADTQYF

size: .
J: TRBJ1-2
V: TRBV19
D: TRBD1
DNA: TGTGCCAGTAGTATGAGCAGGGGGGACTATGGCTACACCTTC
CDR3: CASSMSRGDYGYTF

size: .
J: TRBJ1-6
V: TRBV7-6
D: .
DNA: TGTGCCAGCAGCTTAGGTTTGGGCTCCGGATCACCCCTCCACTTT
CDR3: CASSLGLGSGSPLHF

size: .
J: TRBJ1-2
V: TRBV7-8
D: .
DNA: TGTGCCAGCAGCTCCCACATTGGGCGCTACACCTTC
CDR3: CASSSHIGRYTF

size: .
J: TRBJ2-7
V: TRBV5-6
D: .
DNA: TGTGCCAGCAGCTTGGCCCGATCTTGGCAGTACTTC
CDR3: CASSLARSWQYF

size: .
J: TRBJ2-3
V: TRBV30
D: .
DNA: TGTGCCTGGAAGTGGGGCCCTAGCACAGATACGCAGTATTTT
CDR3: CAWKWGPSTDTQYF

size: .
J: TRBJ2-3
V: TRBV11-3
D: .
DNA: TGTGCCAGCAGCTTCGCCAGCGGGAGCACAGATACGCAGTATTTT
CDR3: CASSFASGSTDTQYF

size: once
J: TRBJ1-1
V: TRBV4-2
D: .
DNA: TGTGCCAGCAGTCCTGCGGGGAACACTGAAGCTTTCTTT
CDR3: CASSPAGNTEAFF

size: once
J: TRBJ1-1
V: TRBV6-4
D: .
DNA: TGTGCCAGCAGCGATCGGTGGAGTGGTGAAGCTTTCTTT
CDR3: CASSDRWSGEAFF

size: .
J: TRBJ1-2
V: TRBV30
D: .
DNA: TGTGCCTGGAGTGTACACGGGGCCTATGGCTACACCTTC
CDR3: CAWSVHGAYGYTF

size: .
J: TRBJ1-1
V: TRBV6-5
D: .
DNA: TGTGCCAGCAGCACACCTTACAGGGTCACTGAAGCTTTCTTT
CDR3: CASSTPYRVTEAFF

size: .
J: TRBJ2-5
V: TRBV7-8
D: .
DNA: TGTGCCAGCAGCTTAGGGCTAGCTGAGACCCAGTACTTC
CDR3: CASSLGLAETQYF

size: .
J: TRBJ1-5
V: TRBV2
D: .
DNA: TGTGCCAGCAGACCCGTAAGGGGTAATCAGCCCCAGCATTTT
CDR3: CASRPVRGNQPQHF

size: few
J: TRBJ2-1
V: TRBV24-1
D: TRBD2
DNA: TGTGCCACCAGTGATGCCTCTACTAGCGCGGGCAATGAGCAGTTCTTC
CDR3: CATSDASTSAGNEQFF

size: .
J: TRBJ2-7
V: TRBV4-1
D: .
DNA: TGCGCCAGCAGCCAAGGAAAAGGGGCAGGCGGCTACGAGCAGTACTTC
CDR3: CASSQGKGAGGYEQYF

size: .
J: TRBJ2-3
V: TRBV7-2
D: .
DNA: TGTGCCAGCAGCTTCGACAGGAGCACAGATACGCAGTATTTT
CDR3: CASSFDRSTDTQYF

size: .
J: TRBJ2-1
V: TRBV9
D: TRBD2
DNA: TGTGCCAGCAGCGGGCCGGGACTAGCGGGAGAAAATGAGCAGTTCTTC
CDR3: CASSGPGLAGENEQFF

size: .
J: TRBJ2-2
V: TRBV5-4
D: .
DNA: TGTGCCAGCAGCTTGGGCACGAACACCGGGGAGCTGTTTTTT
CDR3: CASSLGTNTGELFF

size: .
J: TRBJ1-1
V: TRBV2
D: .
DNA: TGTGCCAGCAGGCAGGGTTTCACTGAAGCTTTCTTT
CDR3: CASRQGFTEAFF

size: .
J: TRBJ2-2
V: TRBV11-3
D: TRBD1
DNA: TGTGCCAGCAGGGGGACAGCCCAGGGGACCGGGGAGCTGTTTTTT
CDR3: CASRGTAQGTGELFF

size: .
J: TRBJ2-5
V: TRBV7-9
D: .
DNA: TGTGCCAGCAGCCCCATCGCGGAGACCCAGTACTTC
CDR3: CASSPIAETQYF

size: .
J: TRBJ1-1
V: TRBV11-2
D: .
DNA: TGTGCCAGCAGCCTGAGGCTGTTTAGTGAAGCTTTCTTT
CDR3: CASSLRLFSEAFF